The source of this TCR beta chain is a study of shared T cell receptors in the human thymus. Measured with immunoSEQ multiplex PCR; TCRdb has only the in-frame clones, and not every one. The table records fewer than 700,000 clones, roughly 90% of them present only once. Trimming cost V 4 bases and J 5 bases; bases outside gene matches: 11. Per the germline V gene, CDR1 is GTSNPN and CDR2 is SVGIG (reference sequence). The CDR3 runs 15 residues. This sample was shared with a second study, whose subject was human thymus T cells. That investigation notes: The sample donors, healthy Finnish infants, were having corrective surgery for congenital heart defects. Resections were taken during corrective heart surgery, and the thymus tissue came from these.

The chain links TRBV30 to TRBJ2-3; TRBD2 agrees at 8 bases. The TCR comes from a boy younger than two with a congenital heart defect. The sequencing input was thymocytes. CDR3 loop: CAWTLHGGGGDTQYF. The CDR3 bases are TGTGCCTGGACCTTGCACGGGGGGGGTGGAGATACGCAGTATTTT. The full variable domain, completed using reference TRBV30 and TRBJ2-3, is SQTIHQWPATLVQPVGSPLSLECTVEGTSNPNLYWYRQAAGRGLQLLFYSVGIGQISSEVPQNLSASRPQDRQFILSSKKLLLSDSGFYLCAWTLHGGGGDTQYFGPGTRLTVL.